Presented here are 10 T cell receptor beta chains from one specimen sequenced in a study of T cell responses to AZD1222 COVID-19 vaccine. The assay was immunoSEQ multiplex PCR, and TCRdb's table has in-frame clones only and misses some. This sample has under 140,000 clones; 81% occur once, and the top ten carry approximately 4.6%. The input for sequencing was peripheral blood, taken on day 0 of AZD1222 vaccination. These TCRs come from an adult in good health.

The chain employs TRBV7-9 and TRBJ1-6, with D uncertain. Per the germline V gene, CDR1 is SEHNR and CDR2 is FQNEAQ (reference sequence). The CDR3 totals 14 residues. Between the trimmed V and J ends, which lost 3 bases and 7 bases, there was a span of 10 bases. The chain's CDR3 is CASSFEQKNSPLHF. In nucleotides, the CDR3 is TGTGCCAGCAGCTTCGAGCAGAAGAATTCACCCCTCCACTTT.

CDR3 DNA: TGTGCCAGCAGACCTGGGAGGGGGCGTCTTGATGGCTACACCTTC. As protein: CASRPGRGRLDGYTF. The rearrangement joins TRBV6-5 to TRBJ1-2; TRBD1 matches 7 bases. V shed 6 bases, J shed 6 bases, and the junction held 13 bases outside the gene matches. CDR3 length equals 15 residues. Germline values: CDR1 MNHEY, CDR2 SVGAGI.

The chain uses TRBV10-3 and TRBJ1-1; D ambiguous. The V gene lost 11 bases and the J gene lost 1 base, with 17 bases spanning the gap. Germline lookup yields CDR1 ENHRY and CDR2 SYGVKD. The CDR3 covers 14 residues. The CDR3 DNA reads as TGTGCCTCAGCCTTTGAATTCAAGAACACTGAAGCTTTCTTT. This encodes CASAFEFKNTEAFF.

The rearrangement links TRBV5-8 to TRBJ1-1; 7 nucleotides line up with TRBD1. The junction had 12 bases not matched to a gene; V was cut back by 9 bases and J by 1 base. Germline CDR1 reads SGHTS; CDR2 reads YDEGEE. The CDR3 runs to 15 residues. As DNA, the CDR3 is TGTGCCACCGAGCACGGGGGACAGAGGAACACTGAAGCTTTCTTT. The encoded protein is CATEHGGQRNTEAFF.

The rearrangement joins TRBV7-4 to TRBJ2-7; 12 bases are a match to TRBD2. CDR3 length equals 19 residues. Losses at the gene ends were 5 bases for V and 6 bases for J; bases not matched to a gene: 20. Germline assignment: CDR1 SGHVT and CDR2 SQSDAQ. CDR3 sequence reads: CASSLRPSPLAGGPGEQYF. CDR3 DNA: TGTGCCAGCAGCCTACGGCCCTCACCTCTAGCGGGGGGGCCGGGCGAGCAGTACTTC.

In its sample, this clone was seen once. The rearrangement links TRBV19 to TRBJ2-2, with 11 bases lining up with TRBD2. The trim removed 8 bases at V and 0 bases at J, leaving 8 bases unmatched. CDR1 and CDR2 (germline): LNHDA, SQIVND (reference sequence). This CDR3 is 17 amino acids long. The CDR3, as DNA: TGTGCCAGTCTGAGTAGCGGGGGGGCCACGAACACCGGGGAGCTGTTTTTT. It codes for CASLSSGGATNTGELFF.

This rearrangement joins TRBV9 to TRBJ2-4; a possible D gene is TRBD2 (5 bases). The CDR3 is 15 amino acids. From germline, CDR1 is SGDLS and CDR2 YYNGEE. V dropped 2 bases and J dropped 1 base, with 10 bases sitting between them. The CDR3 loop reads CASSVGELAKNIQYF. DNA of the CDR3: TGTGCCAGCAGCGTTGGGGAGCTTGCCAAAAACATTCAGTACTTC.

The J gene is TRBJ2-7, the V gene TRBV5-1; D call uncertain. V was cut by 0 bases and J by 2 bases, with 6 bases left in between. Looked up from germline, CDR1 is SGHRS and CDR2 is YFSETQ. This CDR3 region has 13 residues. This chain's CDR3 is CASSLARTYEQYF. The CDR3 DNA reads TGCGCCAGCAGCTTGGCCAGAACCTACGAGCAGTACTTC.

The chain couples TRBV19 to TRBJ1-2, with 8 bases aligning to TRBD1. The V and J ends lost 5 bases and 4 bases, in that order; junction bases with no gene match: 9. This CDR3 comprises 15 residues. Germline V gene data show CDR1 as LNHDA and CDR2 as SQIVND (reference sequence). The CDR3 coding sequence is TGTGCCAGTAGTTCTCCAGGGGGCGAGGGCTATGGCTACACCTTC. Its translation: CASSSPGGEGYGYTF.

The genes are TRBV7-2 and TRBJ1-3; D uncertain. The length of the CDR3 is 16 residues. The germline V gene encodes CDR1 SGHTA and CDR2 FQGNSA. V lost 5 bases to trimming and J lost 7 bases, with 21 bases between them. CDR3 in amino acids: CASSPRRPGAWNTIYF. The CDR3, as DNA: TGTGCCAGCAGCCCCAGGCGGCCAGGCGCGTGGAACACCATATATTTT. Together with reference TRBV7-2 and TRBJ1-3, the CDR3 gives the full variable domain: GAGVSQSPSNKVTEKGKDVELRCDPISGHTALYWYRQSLGQGLEFLIYFQGNSAPDKSGLPSDRFSAERTGGSVSTLTIQRTQQEDSAVYLCASSPRRPGAWNTIYFGEGSWLTVV.